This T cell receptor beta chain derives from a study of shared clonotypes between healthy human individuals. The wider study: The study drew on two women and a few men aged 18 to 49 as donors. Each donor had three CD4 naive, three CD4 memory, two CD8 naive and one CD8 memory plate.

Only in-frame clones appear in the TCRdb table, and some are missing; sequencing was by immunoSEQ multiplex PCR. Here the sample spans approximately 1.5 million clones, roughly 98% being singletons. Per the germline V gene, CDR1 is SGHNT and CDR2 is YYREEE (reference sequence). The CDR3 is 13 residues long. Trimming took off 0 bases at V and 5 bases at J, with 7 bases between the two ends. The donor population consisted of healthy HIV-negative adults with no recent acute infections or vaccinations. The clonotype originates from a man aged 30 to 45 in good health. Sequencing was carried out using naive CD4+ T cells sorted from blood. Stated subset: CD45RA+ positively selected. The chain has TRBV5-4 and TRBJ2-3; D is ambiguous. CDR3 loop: CASSLDLQDTQYF. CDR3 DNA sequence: TGTGCCAGCAGCTTGGATTTGCAAGATACGCAGTATTTT.